This TCR beta chain was found in a study of CD4 and CD8 cells across lung adenocarcinoma regions. MiXCR was run by TCRdb on the PCR reads, yielding one entry per CDR3 protein. The sample has around 5,200 distinct CDR3 sequences, 45% to 50% seen once. Regarding this clonotype: One end of the junction does not line up with germline, which may come from a read error.

The germline gives CDR1 MNHEY, CDR2 SVGAGI. The CDR3 length is 13 residues. V usage is TRBV6-5 and J usage is TRBJ2-5; D is unresolved. This TCR derives from a male donor with lung adenocarcinoma. The CD4 and CD8 labels of this study may be unreliable. The sequenced sample was CD4+ T cells from the margin of a lung tumor. The CDR3 loop reads CASSYSVGATQYF. CDR3 sequence (DNA): TGTGCCAGCAGTTACTCAGTCGGTGCGACGCAGTACTTT.